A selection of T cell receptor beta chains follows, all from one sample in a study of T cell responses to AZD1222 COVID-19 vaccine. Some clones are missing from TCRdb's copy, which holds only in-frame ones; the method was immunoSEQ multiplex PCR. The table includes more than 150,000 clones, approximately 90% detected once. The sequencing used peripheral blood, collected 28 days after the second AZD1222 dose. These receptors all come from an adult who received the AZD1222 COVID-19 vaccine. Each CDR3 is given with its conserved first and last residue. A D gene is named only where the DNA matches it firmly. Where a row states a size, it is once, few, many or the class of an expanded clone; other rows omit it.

CAGGGPANTGELFF	TGTGCCGGAGGGGGCCCAGCGAACACCGGGGAGCTGTTTTTT	NA	14	TRBV28	NA	TRBJ2-2
CASSIDPPGGGSTDTQYF	TGTGCCAGTAGTATAGACCCCCCCGGAGGAGGGAGCACAGATACGCAGTATTTT	NA	18	TRBV19	NA	TRBJ2-3
CASSPRRDATDTQYF	TGTGCCAGCTCACCAAGGCGGGATGCCACAGATACGCAGTATTTT	NA	15	TRBV18	NA	TRBJ2-3
CASSQADRGSEAFF	TGTGCCAGCAGCCAGGCCGACCGCGGCTCTGAAGCTTTCTTT	NA	14	TRBV3-1/TRBV3-2	NA	TRBJ1-1
CASSQPGTSSEVGEQFF	TGTGCCAGCAGCCAACCCGGGACTAGCTCTGAGGTTGGTGAGCAGTTCTTC	TRBD2	17	TRBV4-2	NA	TRBJ2-1
CASSPLQGGQPQHF	TGTGCCAGCTCACCACTACAGGGTGGTCAGCCCCAGCATTTT	NA	14	TRBV18	NA	TRBJ1-5
CASSVEGNYGYTF	TGTGCCAGCAGTGTAGAGGGGAACTATGGCTACACCTTC	NA	13	TRBV27	many	TRBJ1-2
CASSPAPPTGFYEQYF	TGTGCCAGCAGCCCCGCGCCCCCGACAGGTTTCTACGAGCAGTACTTC	NA	16	TRBV7-8	NA	TRBJ2-7
CASSGQGAQGYTF	TGTGCCAGCAGTGGACAGGGGGCGCAGGGCTACACCTTC	TRBD1	13	TRBV7-2	NA	TRBJ1-2
CATSDLGQGGSYEQYF	TGTGCCACCAGTGATTTAGGACAGGGGGGCTCCTACGAGCAGTACTTC	TRBD1	16	TRBV24-1	NA	TRBJ2-7
CASSVEGRSGNTIYF	TGTGCCAGCAGCGTAGAGGGTCGCTCTGGAAACACCATATATTTT	NA	15	TRBV9	once	TRBJ1-3
CASSYGTSGISSYEQYF	TGCGCCAGCAGCTATGGGACTAGCGGGATAAGCTCCTACGAGCAGTACTTC	TRBD2	17	TRBV5-1	NA	TRBJ2-7
CAWSLGNQPQHF	TGTGCCTGGAGTTTGGGCAATCAGCCCCAGCATTTT	NA	12	TRBV30	once	TRBJ1-5
CASRPLGLNTEAFF	TGCGCCAGCAGACCCTTGGGGTTGAACACTGAAGCTTTCTTT	NA	14	TRBV5-1	many	TRBJ1-1
CSVVGRGGTETQYF	TGCAGCGTTGTGGGCAGGGGAGGCACTGAGACCCAGTACTTC	NA	14	TRBV29-1	NA	TRBJ2-5
CASLTSYGYTF	TGTGCCAGCCTAACAAGTTATGGCTACACCTTC	NA	11	TRBV7-6	NA	TRBJ1-2
CATSRDQPGTGFRETQYF	TGTGCCACCAGCAGAGACCAGCCCGGGACAGGGTTTAGGGAGACCCAGTACTTC	TRBD1	18	TRBV15	NA	TRBJ2-5
CASRPGHTNTGELFF	TGTGCCAGCAGACCGGGACACACGAACACCGGGGAGCTGTTTTTT	NA	15	TRBV6-4	once	TRBJ2-2
CASSEPVCEQYF	TGTGCCAGCAGTGAACCCGTTTGCGAGCAGTACTTC	NA	12	TRBV6-4	NA	TRBJ2-7
CSVEYGLGETQYF	TGCAGCGTTGAATACGGGTTAGGGGAGACCCAGTACTTC	NA	13	TRBV29-1	NA	TRBJ2-5
CASSQEGGGAAFF	TGTGCCAGCAGCCAAGAGGGTGGGGGGGCAGCTTTCTTT	NA	13	TRBV3-1/TRBV3-2	NA	TRBJ1-1
CASSSQGLELFF	TGTGCCAGCAGCTCCCAGGGGTTAGAGCTGTTTTTT	NA	12	TRBV7-3	NA	TRBJ2-2
CASSFDSGYTF	TGTGCCAGCAGTTTCGACAGTGGCTACACCTTC	NA	11	TRBV12-3/TRBV12-4	NA	TRBJ1-2
CASSPALAATWEKLFF	TGTGCCAGCAGCCCCGCCCTAGCGGCTACATGGGAAAAACTGTTTTTT	NA	16	TRBV5-8	NA	TRBJ1-4
CASSLGTGLEAFF	TGTGCCAGCAGCTTAGGGACAGGGCTTGAAGCTTTCTTT	TRBD1	13	TRBV11-1	NA	TRBJ1-1
CASNQLGDTQYF	TGTGCCAGCAACCAATTGGGAGATACGCAGTATTTT	NA	12	TRBV28	once	TRBJ2-3
CASSGGAQTDTQYF	TGTGCCAGCAGCGGAGGAGCTCAAACAGATACGCAGTATTTT	NA	14	TRBV9	NA	TRBJ2-3
CASSQNPRRANTSYEQYF	TGTGCCAGCAGCCAAAACCCCCGCCGGGCCAATACTTCCTACGAGCAGTACTTC	NA	18	TRBV3-1/TRBV3-2	NA	TRBJ2-7
CASSHRTSGSYNEQFF	TGCGCCAGCAGCCACCGGACTAGCGGCTCCTACAATGAGCAGTTCTTC	TRBD2	16	TRBV4-3	NA	TRBJ2-1
CASSLDGLNTEAFF	TGTGCCAGCAGCTTAGATGGATTGAACACTGAAGCTTTCTTT	NA	14	TRBV7-9	NA	TRBJ1-1
CASSLNEYYEQYF	TGTGCCAGCAGTTTAAACGAGTACTACGAGCAGTACTTC	NA	13	TRBV12-3/TRBV12-4	once	TRBJ2-7
CASSLGTQQYF	TGTGCCAGCAGCTTGGGGACTCAGCAGTACTTC	NA	11	TRBV7-9	few	TRBJ2-7
CASSPGEGNPYYGYTF	TGCGCCAGCAGCCCAGGAGAGGGTAACCCCTACTATGGCTACACCTTC	NA	16	TRBV4-1	NA	TRBJ1-2
CASSQSRSTEAFF	TGTGCCAGCAGCCAAAGCCGATCTACTGAAGCTTTCTTT	NA	13	TRBV3-1/TRBV3-2	NA	TRBJ1-1
CASGTGVSGNTIYF	TGTGCCAGCGGTACAGGGGTTTCTGGAAACACCATATATTTT	TRBD1	14	TRBV2	NA	TRBJ1-3
CASSFTGTPSGELFF	TGTGCCAGCAGCTTTACCGGGACGCCCTCCGGGGAGCTGTTTTTT	NA	15	TRBV7-2	NA	TRBJ2-2
CASSVAAGVISYEQYF	TGTGCCAGCAGCGTAGCTGCGGGAGTCATCTCCTACGAGCAGTACTTC	TRBD2	16	TRBV9	NA	TRBJ2-7
CAISWDGSSGNTIYF	TGTGCCATCAGTTGGGACGGAAGCTCTGGAAACACCATATATTTT	NA	15	TRBV10-3	once	TRBJ1-3
CASSFTATGTGPHSPLHF	TGTGCCAGCAGTTTCACCGCAACCGGGACAGGGCCCCATTCACCCCTCCACTTT	TRBD1	18	TRBV6-2/TRBV6-3	NA	TRBJ1-6
CASSYRGIGAFF	TGTGCCAGCAGTTACAGAGGGATTGGGGCTTTCTTT	NA	12	TRBV6-2/TRBV6-3	NA	TRBJ1-1
CASSQAGGRGEKLFF	TGTGCCAGCAGTCAGGCAGGGGGCCGGGGTGAAAAACTGTTTTTT	TRBD1	15	TRBV28	NA	TRBJ1-4
CASSNWGQGAGQPQHF	TGTGCCAGTAGTAATTGGGGACAGGGGGCGGGTCAGCCCCAGCATTTT	TRBD1	16	TRBV19	NA	TRBJ1-5
CASSPPTGATDTQYF	TGTGCCAGCTCACCCCCAACAGGGGCAACAGATACGCAGTATTTT	TRBD1	15	TRBV18	NA	TRBJ2-3
CASSLIDYGYTF	TGTGCCAGCAGCTTAATAGACTATGGCTACACCTTC	NA	12	TRBV7-2	NA	TRBJ1-2
CASRKTQRETQYF	TGTGCCAGCAGAAAGACCCAGAGGGAGACCCAGTACTTC	NA	13	TRBV27	NA	TRBJ2-5
CASSQEATGRGTNEQFF	TGTGCCAGCAGCCAAGAAGCCACGGGAAGAGGGACTAATGAGCAGTTCTTC	NA	17	TRBV4-2	NA	TRBJ2-1
CASRSDSSYNEQFF	TGTGCCAGTAGATCAGACAGCTCCTACAATGAGCAGTTCTTC	NA	14	TRBV19	NA	TRBJ2-1
CASSVTTGTQYF	TGTGCCAGCAGCGTAACGACCGGTACGCAGTATTTT	NA	12	TRBV9	once	TRBJ2-3
CASSFAGAGNTIYF	TGTGCCAGCAGTTTTGCAGGGGCTGGAAACACCATATATTTT	NA	14	TRBV28	NA	TRBJ1-3
CASSPRDFTYEQYF	TGTGCCAGCAGCCCGCGGGACTTTACCTACGAGCAGTACTTC	NA	14	TRBV9	NA	TRBJ2-7